This TCR beta chain was recovered during a study of T cell repertoires in cytomegalovirus infection. Study-level points and caveats: HLA-C-restricted TCR beta clonotypes specific for CMV led the ex vivo response.

Note on this clonotype: No antigen is known for it.

TCRdb ran MiXCR on the reads and lists one entry per CDR3 protein. This sample yields more than 250,000 distinct CDR3 sequences, of which roughly 15% are seen a single time; about 10% belongs to the top ten. Germline CDR1 reads SQVTM; CDR2 reads ANQGSEA. Trimming took 2 bases from V and 4 from J, leaving 7 bases between them. This CDR3 comprises 12 residues. What was sequenced was PBMCs. This clonotype was obtained from a human donor in good health (CMV status not recorded). Some clones in this sample may be carry-over from other donors' samples. This chain connects TRBV29-1 to TRBJ2-3; no clear D gene. CDR3 DNA sequence: TGCAGCGTTGAATCGGCAGCAGATACGCAGTATTTT. As protein: CSVESAADTQYF.